The 19 T cell receptor beta chains listed next were all sequenced from one sample in a study of blood T cell repertoires in COVID-19. TCRdb's table, derived via immunoSEQ multiplex PCR, lists solely in-frame clones and lacks some. The sample has fewer than 30,000 clones, approximately 85% seen once. The sequenced sample was peripheral blood. Receptors originate from a human donor in a cohort sampled during active COVID-19.

The rearrangement uses TRBV7-2 and TRBJ2-3; 8 nucleotides match TRBD2. The CDR3 sequence is 16 residues long. J lost 3 bases, V lost 0 bases, and 5 bases had no gene match. Germline V gives CDR1 SGHTA, CDR2 FQGNSA. CDR3 sequence reads: CASSLAPGLVTDTQYF. The CDR3 DNA reads TGTGCCAGCAGCTTAGCCCCGGGACTAGTAACAGATACGCAGTATTTT.

This rearrangement joins TRBV5-1 to TRBJ2-1; 9 nucleotides agree with TRBD1. The length of the CDR3 is 15 residues. Trimming removed 3 bases from V and 12 bases from J; junction bases left unmatched: 13. Germline V CDR1 and CDR2: SGHRS, YFSETQ. The CDR3 nucleotides read TGCGCCAGCAGCTCCGGGACAGGGAACCTTGGCGGGCAGTTCTTC. It specifies CASSSGTGNLGGQFF.

The chain carries TRBV30 and TRBJ1-2; D not certain. Trimming removed 2 bases from V and 7 bases from J, with 8 bases in between. CDR1 is GTSNPN and CDR2 is SVGIG in the germline V gene (reference sequence). The CDR3 is 11 amino acids. CDR3 nucleotides: TGTGCCTGGAGTCAAATGTTTGGCTACACCTTC. It codes for CAWSQMFGYTF.

The chain employs TRBV29-1 and TRBJ1-5; 9 nucleotides line up with TRBD1. The CDR3 runs 13 residues. Germline V gene lookup returns CDR1 SQVTM and CDR2 ANQGSEA. The ends lost 4 bases at V and 4 bases at J; junction bases unmatched: 2. The CDR3 sequence is CSVGDRVNQPQHF. The CDR3 bases are TGCAGCGTTGGGGACAGGGTGAATCAGCCCCAGCATTTT.

The CDR3 is CASSYSGTGYNEQFF. DNA for the CDR3: TGTGCCAGCAGCTATAGCGGGACGGGTTACAATGAGCAGTTCTTC. The rearrangement joins TRBV7-3 to TRBJ2-1; 8 bases are shared with TRBD2. Per the germline V gene, CDR1 is SGHTA and CDR2 is FQGTGA. J was trimmed by 4 bases and V by 4 bases; bases with no gene match: 6. This CDR3 is built from 15 residues.

The chain links TRBV19 to TRBJ1-1; D might be TRBD1 (6 bases). This CDR3 contains 14 residues. From germline, CDR1 is LNHDA and CDR2 SQIVND (reference sequence). Trimming stripped 5 bases from V and 5 bases from J, with 15 bases between. In DNA form, the CDR3 reads TGTGCCAGTAGTCCCCGGGAGGGGGGGACTGAAGCTTTCTTT. This gives the protein CASSPREGGTEAFF.

This chain joins TRBV7-3 and TRBJ2-2; 9 nucleotides agree with TRBD1. The J segment lost 6 bases and the V segment lost 6 bases, leaving 5 bases of the junction unmatched. There are 14 residues in the CDR3. CDR1 and CDR2 from the germline V gene are SGHTA and FQGTGA. Here the CDR3 reads CASSQGQGAGELFF. The CDR3 region has the DNA TGTGCCAGCAGTCAGGGACAGGGCGCCGGGGAGCTGTTTTTT.

V and J are TRBV9 and TRBJ1-4; a weak D match, TRBD1 (5 bases). The CDR3 length is 15 residues. Trimming took 2 bases from V and 0 from J, leaving 8 bases between them. CDR1 and CDR2 from the germline V gene are SGDLS and YYNGEE. CDR3 bases: TGTGCCAGCAGCGTCAGGGATTCAACTAATGAAAAACTGTTTTTT. Its protein is CASSVRDSTNEKLFF.

The chain links TRBV30 to TRBJ1-2; weak D call: TRBD1 (6 bases). There are 12 residues in the CDR3. Deletions cut 4 bases from V and 1 base from J, with 7 bases between. Per germline, CDR1 GTSNPN and CDR2 SVGIG (reference sequence). The CDR3 sequence is CAWTGDNYGYTF. CDR3 sequence (DNA): TGTGCCTGGACAGGGGATAACTATGGCTACACCTTC.

This clone is large in the sample. The chain recombines TRBV6-5 with TRBJ1-1; a weak D match, TRBD1 (5 bases). Trimming left V 5 bases short and J 6 bases short, with 13 bases between. Germline V gene sequence: CDR1 MNHEY, CDR2 SVGAGI. This CDR3 spans 13 amino acids. CDR3 nucleotide sequence: TGTGCCAGCAGTCACCAAGGGGTGGCTGAAGCTTTCTTT. This translates into CASSHQGVAEAFF.

The chain uses TRBV24-1 and TRBJ2-1, with D perhaps TRBD1 (6 bases). Trimming removed 5 bases at V and 3 bases at J, with 16 bases between. This CDR3 region has 16 residues. From germline, CDR1 is KGHDR and CDR2 SFDVKD. This CDR3 is CATSADRGGNYNEQFF. The CDR3 nucleotides are TGTGCCACCAGTGCCGACCGAGGGGGAAACTACAATGAGCAGTTCTTC.

This clone was detected once. The chain links TRBV5-1 to TRBJ1-1; D gene unclear. The CDR3 covers 14 residues. V lost 3 bases to trimming and J lost 7 bases, with 16 bases between them. The V gene's germline CDR1 is SGHRS and CDR2 YFSETQ. DNA for the CDR3: TGCGCCAGCAGCTCGGAGGGTCTCGACGGTGAAGCTTTCTTT. This encodes CASSSEGLDGEAFF.

This clone has just a few counts. The chain has TRBV2 and TRBJ1-5, with TRBD1 as a possible D gene (6 bases). Looked up from germline, CDR1 is SNHLY and CDR2 is FYNNEI. Between the trimmed V and J ends, which lost 2 bases and 11 bases, there was a span of 19 bases. CDR3 size: 15 residues. CDR3 nucleotide sequence: TGTGCCAGCAGTGAATATAGACAGGAACACGGGGCCCAGCATTTT. It is translated as CASSEYRQEHGAQHF.

Here the CDR3 reads CASKTGYRTDTQYF. The CDR3, as DNA: TGTGCTAGCAAAACAGGGTATAGGACAGATACGCAGTATTTT. The J gene is TRBJ2-3, the V gene TRBV12-5; tentative D call: TRBD1 (6 bases). Germline V gene lookup returns CDR1 LGHNT and CDR2 FRNRAP. V was pared by 9 bases and J by 3 bases, with 16 bases between. The CDR3 loop spans 14 amino acids.

The rearrangement links TRBV5-4 to TRBJ2-4; TRBD1 matches at 7 bases. From germline, CDR1 is SGHNT and CDR2 YYREEE (reference sequence). The length of the CDR3 is 16 residues. After removal of 1 base from V and 4 bases from J, the junction contained 8 bases not matched to a gene. This chain's CDR3 is CASSLPLQGWKNIQYF. DNA of the CDR3: TGTGCCAGCAGCTTGCCCCTACAGGGGTGGAAAAACATTCAGTACTTC.

The chain uses TRBV19 and TRBJ1-2; TRBD1 aligns across 7 bases. Germline V CDR1 and CDR2: LNHDA, SQIVND (reference sequence). This CDR3 is built from 11 residues. V trimming: 10 bases; J trimming: 4 bases; junction bases outside the gene matches: 3. Here the CDR3 reads CATGQAYGYTF. DNA of the CDR3: TGTGCCACCGGACAGGCCTATGGCTACACCTTC.

The rearrangement links TRBV6-2 or TRBV6-3 to TRBJ2-7, with D uncertain. V lost 1 base, J lost 5 bases, and 3 bases lay in between. From germline, CDR1 is MNHEY and CDR2 SVGEGT. The CDR3 sequence is 11 residues long. The CDR3 loop is CASSYFDEQYF. DNA for the CDR3: TGTGCCAGCAGTTACTTCGACGAGCAGTACTTC.

This sequence joins TRBV7-6 and TRBJ1-2, with 7 positions matching TRBD1. With V trimmed by 5 bases and J by 0 bases, 6 bases remained unmatched. Germline assignment: CDR1 SGHVS and CDR2 FNYEAQ. The CDR3 contains 15 residues. DNA of the CDR3: TGTGCCAGCAGCCCGCAGGGGGGAGCTAACTATGGCTACACCTTC. It codes for CASSPQGGANYGYTF.

V gene TRBV27 combines with J gene TRBJ1-6; TRBD1 matches 8 bases. Germline CDR1 is MNHEY and CDR2 is SMNVEV (reference sequence). With V trimmed by 5 bases and J by 7 bases, 10 bases remained unmatched. This CDR3 contains 16 residues. CDR3 sequence reads: CASSAQGALGNSPLHF. The CDR3 DNA reads TGTGCCAGCAGTGCCCAGGGGGCTCTGGGAAATTCACCCCTCCACTTT.